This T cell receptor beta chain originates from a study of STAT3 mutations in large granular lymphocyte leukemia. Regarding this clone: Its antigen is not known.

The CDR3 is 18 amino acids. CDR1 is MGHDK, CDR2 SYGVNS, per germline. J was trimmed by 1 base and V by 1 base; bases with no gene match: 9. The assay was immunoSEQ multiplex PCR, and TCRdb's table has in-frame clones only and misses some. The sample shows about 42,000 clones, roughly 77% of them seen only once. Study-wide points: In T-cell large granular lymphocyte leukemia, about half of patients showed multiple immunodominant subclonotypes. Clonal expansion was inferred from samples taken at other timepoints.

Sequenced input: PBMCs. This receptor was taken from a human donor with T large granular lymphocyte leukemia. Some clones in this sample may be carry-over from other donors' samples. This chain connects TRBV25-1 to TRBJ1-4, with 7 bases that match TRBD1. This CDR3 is CASSESAGHRGTNEKLFF. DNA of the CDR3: TGTGCCAGCAGTGAATCGGCGGGGCACAGGGGAACTAATGAAAAACTGTTTTTT.